This is a list of T cell receptor beta chains from one sample in a study of cytomegalovirus exposure and HLA in healthy donors. The method was immunoSEQ multiplex PCR; TCRdb's version includes in-frame clones alone and lacks a portion of them. The sample lists around 150,000 clones, approximately 79% occurring once. The sample comprised PBMCs. These receptors were collected from a human donor in good health. Each CDR3 is given with its conserved first and last residue. The D gene is left open where the match is weak. Clone size is stated in some rows and not others, as once, few, many or a class when expanded.

v_gene: TRBV5-1; d_gene: .; j_gene: TRBJ2-7; abundance: .; CDR3aa: CASSSYREGGGEQYF; CDR3nt: TGCGCCAGCAGCTCTTACAGGGAAGGGGGGGGCGAGCAGTACTTC
v_gene: TRBV7-9; d_gene: TRBD2; j_gene: TRBJ2-7; abundance: .; CDR3aa: CASSLSGKRGDYEQYF; CDR3nt: TGTGCCAGCAGCCTCTCTGGGAAGCGGGGGGACTACGAGCAGTACTTC
v_gene: TRBV6-5; d_gene: TRBD1; j_gene: TRBJ1-1; abundance: .; CDR3aa: CASSSTTGASTEAFF; CDR3nt: TGTGCCAGCAGTTCGACCACAGGGGCGAGCACTGAAGCTTTCTTT
v_gene: TRBV5-6; d_gene: .; j_gene: TRBJ2-7; abundance: .; CDR3aa: CASGLAPYEQYF; CDR3nt: TGTGCCAGCGGCTTGGCTCCGTACGAGCAGTACTTC
v_gene: TRBV11-3; d_gene: .; j_gene: TRBJ2-1; abundance: .; CDR3aa: CASSLFGASFSYNEQFF; CDR3nt: TGTGCCAGCAGCTTATTCGGAGCGAGTTTCTCCTACAATGAGCAGTTCTTC
v_gene: TRBV6-5; d_gene: TRBD1; j_gene: TRBJ1-6; abundance: .; CDR3aa: CASFRGGRNSPLHF; CDR3nt: TGTGCCAGTTTTCGAGGGGGCCGTAATTCACCCCTCCACTTT
v_gene: TRBV5-4; d_gene: TRBD1; j_gene: TRBJ2-7; abundance: .; CDR3aa: CASRQQGAYEQYF; CDR3nt: TGTGCCAGCAGACAACAGGGGGCGTACGAGCAGTACTTC
v_gene: TRBV7-2; d_gene: TRBD1; j_gene: TRBJ2-6; abundance: once; CDR3aa: CASSLVGTGGPGANVLTF; CDR3nt: TGTGCCAGCAGCTTAGTAGGGACAGGGGGCCCTGGGGCCAACGTCCTGACTTTC
v_gene: TRBV11-3; d_gene: .; j_gene: TRBJ1-2; abundance: .; CDR3aa: CASSLDIGRTF; CDR3nt: TGTGCCAGCAGCTTAGATATCGGGAGAACCTTC
v_gene: TRBV19; d_gene: TRBD1; j_gene: TRBJ1-5; abundance: .; CDR3aa: CASSIRDRADVKPQHF; CDR3nt: TGTGCCAGTAGTATTCGGGACAGGGCGGATGTCAAGCCCCAGCATTTT
v_gene: TRBV29-1; d_gene: .; j_gene: TRBJ2-3; abundance: .; CDR3aa: CSVEDWMAGATTDTQYF; CDR3nt: TGCAGCGTTGAAGATTGGATGGCGGGGGCGACCACAGATACGCAGTATTTT
v_gene: TRBV29-1; d_gene: .; j_gene: TRBJ2-1; abundance: .; CDR3aa: CSVESGRGNEQFF; CDR3nt: TGCAGCGTTGAATCAGGGCGGGGCAATGAGCAGTTCTTC
v_gene: TRBV6-5; d_gene: .; j_gene: TRBJ2-2; abundance: .; CDR3aa: CASSREGDRELFF; CDR3nt: TGTGCCAGCAGTCGAGAAGGGGACAGGGAGCTGTTTTTT
v_gene: TRBV4-1; d_gene: .; j_gene: TRBJ2-2; abundance: .; CDR3aa: CASSQVIGGPGELFF; CDR3nt: TGCGCCAGCAGCCAAGTTATCGGAGGGCCCGGGGAGCTGTTTTTT
v_gene: TRBV6-1; d_gene: .; j_gene: TRBJ2-5; abundance: .; CDR3aa: CASDPGGPQETQYF; CDR3nt: TGTGCCAGCGATCCAGGGGGGCCCCAAGAGACCCAGTACTTC
v_gene: TRBV21-1; d_gene: .; j_gene: TRBJ2-7; abundance: .; CDR3aa: CASKTLYFCASSKTAGQYF; CDR3nt: .
v_gene: TRBV7-9; d_gene: TRBD1; j_gene: TRBJ2-5; abundance: .; CDR3aa: CASSTGTGGSVETQYF; CDR3nt: TGTGCCAGCAGCACCGGGACAGGGGGTTCCGTGGAGACCCAGTACTTC
v_gene: TRBV7-7; d_gene: TRBD2; j_gene: TRBJ2-1; abundance: .; CDR3aa: CASNPTSEPYNEQFF; CDR3nt: TGTGCTAGCAACCCGACTAGCGAACCGTACAATGAGCAGTTCTTC
v_gene: TRBV5-1; d_gene: .; j_gene: TRBJ1-3; abundance: .; CDR3aa: CASSLEGNTIYF; CDR3nt: TGCGCCAGCAGCTTGGAGGGGAACACCATATATTTT
v_gene: TRBV11-3; d_gene: .; j_gene: TRBJ2-3; abundance: once; CDR3aa: CASSAHGDLTSDTQYF; CDR3nt: TGTGCCAGCAGCGCCCACGGGGATCTTACCTCAGATACGCAGTATTTT
v_gene: TRBV6-5; d_gene: .; j_gene: TRBJ1-1; abundance: .; CDR3aa: CASSFRGASAEAFF; CDR3nt: TGTGCCAGCAGCTTCCGGGGGGCCAGCGCTGAAGCTTTCTTT
v_gene: TRBV11-2; d_gene: TRBD1; j_gene: TRBJ1-6; abundance: .; CDR3aa: CASSQHRDRENSPLHF; CDR3nt: TGTGCCAGCAGCCAACACCGGGACAGGGAAAATTCACCCCTCCACTTT
v_gene: TRBV2; d_gene: .; j_gene: TRBJ2-2; abundance: .; CDR3aa: CASSAGVRTGELFF; CDR3nt: TGTGCCAGCAGTGCCGGGGTCCGCACCGGGGAGCTGTTTTTT
v_gene: TRBV6-5; d_gene: .; j_gene: TRBJ1-1; abundance: once; CDR3aa: CASRRAGNTEAFF; CDR3nt: TGTGCCAGCAGGAGAGCAGGGAACACTGAAGCTTTCTTT
v_gene: TRBV7-9; d_gene: .; j_gene: TRBJ2-2; abundance: once; CDR3aa: CSSSYIGTSGTGELFF; CDR3nt: TGTTCCAGCAGCTACATAGGGACTTCGGGCACCGGGGAGCTGTTTTTT
v_gene: TRBV5-1; d_gene: TRBD1; j_gene: TRBJ1-1; abundance: .; CDR3aa: CASSAERTGWAFF; CDR3nt: TGCGCCAGCAGCGCCGAGCGGACAGGGTGGGCTTTCTTT
v_gene: TRBV5-1; d_gene: TRBD2; j_gene: TRBJ2-1; abundance: .; CDR3aa: CASSLSGGSYNEQFF; CDR3nt: TGCGCCAGCAGCCTTAGCGGGGGCTCCTACAATGAGCAGTTCTTC
v_gene: TRBV5-3; d_gene: .; j_gene: TRBJ1-1; abundance: .; CDR3aa: CARSLGGQNLYNHGNTEAFF; CDR3nt: TGTGCCAGAAGCTTGGGCGGACAGAACCTATATAATCATGGGAACACTGAAGCTTTCTTT
v_gene: TRBV27; d_gene: .; j_gene: TRBJ2-7; abundance: .; CDR3aa: CASSPSRGDEQYF; CDR3nt: TGTGCCAGCAGTCCTTCCAGGGGCGACGAGCAGTACTTC
v_gene: TRBV27; d_gene: TRBD2; j_gene: TRBJ2-3; abundance: few; CDR3aa: CASIPGGGREDTQYF; CDR3nt: TGTGCCAGCATCCCGGGGGGGGGCCGGGAAGATACGCAGTATTTT
v_gene: TRBV7-2; d_gene: .; j_gene: TRBJ2-1; abundance: .; CDR3aa: CASSLVQGISNEQFF; CDR3nt: TGTGCCAGCAGCTTAGTACAGGGTATTAGCAATGAGCAGTTCTTC
v_gene: TRBV4-3; d_gene: TRBD1; j_gene: TRBJ1-1; abundance: .; CDR3aa: CASSQDRTGTLNTEAFF; CDR3nt: TGCGCCAGCAGCCAGGACAGGACAGGGACTTTGAACACTGAAGCTTTCTTT
v_gene: TRBV12-5; d_gene: TRBD1; j_gene: TRBJ1-1; abundance: .; CDR3aa: CASGSPQRGLNTEAFF; CDR3nt: TGTGCTAGTGGTTCCCCTCAAAGGGGGCTTAACACTGAAGCTTTCTTT
v_gene: TRBV6-4; d_gene: TRBD2; j_gene: TRBJ2-1; abundance: .; CDR3aa: CASSDSTGGYNEQFF; CDR3nt: TGTGCCAGCAGTGACTCCACGGGGGGTTACAATGAGCAGTTCTTC
v_gene: TRBV9; d_gene: .; j_gene: TRBJ2-2; abundance: once; CDR3aa: CASSVDSGATGELFF; CDR3nt: TGTGCCAGCAGCGTAGATTCTGGGGCCACCGGGGAGCTGTTTTTT
v_gene: TRBV5-1; d_gene: TRBD2; j_gene: TRBJ2-7; abundance: .; CDR3aa: CASSRTGLAGGYEQYF; CDR3nt: TGCGCCAGCAGCCGAACGGGACTAGCGGGGGGTTACGAGCAGTACTTC
v_gene: TRBV5-6; d_gene: .; j_gene: TRBJ1-3; abundance: .; CDR3aa: CASSARGSSGNTIYF; CDR3nt: TGTGCCAGCAGCGCGAGAGGCTCCTCTGGAAACACCATATATTTT
v_gene: TRBV5-1; d_gene: TRBD1; j_gene: TRBJ1-6; abundance: .; CDR3aa: CASSLNPGQYNSPLHF; CDR3nt: TGCGCCAGCAGCTTGAACCCGGGACAGTATAATTCACCCCTCCACTTT
v_gene: TRBV9; d_gene: .; j_gene: TRBJ1-4; abundance: .; CDR3aa: CASNPRGTVDEKLFF; CDR3nt: TGTGCCAGCAACCCGAGGGGGACGGTTGACGAAAAACTGTTTTTT
v_gene: TRBV2; d_gene: TRBD1; j_gene: TRBJ1-2; abundance: .; CDR3aa: CAIGQVIGGYTF; CDR3nt: TGTGCCATCGGACAGGTTATAGGTGGCTACACCTTC
v_gene: TRBV5-4; d_gene: .; j_gene: TRBJ1-6; abundance: .; CDR3aa: CASSLEPGRDSPLHF; CDR3nt: TGTGCCAGCAGCTTGGAACCAGGGAGGGACTCACCCCTCCACTTT
v_gene: TRBV11-1; d_gene: .; j_gene: TRBJ2-2; abundance: .; CDR3aa: CASSLVSVVTANTGELFF; CDR3nt: TGTGCCAGCAGCTTAGTGTCCGTGGTGACAGCGAACACCGGGGAGCTGTTTTTT
v_gene: TRBV27; d_gene: TRBD2; j_gene: TRBJ2-5; abundance: .; CDR3aa: CASSSGGSETQYF; CDR3nt: TGTGCCAGCAGCTCGGGGGGGTCGGAGACCCAGTACTTC
v_gene: TRBV5-1; d_gene: .; j_gene: TRBJ2-1; abundance: .; CDR3aa: CASSDGTKPDEQFF; CDR3nt: TGCGCCAGCAGCGATGGGACAAAGCCAGATGAGCAGTTCTTC
v_gene: TRBV7-2; d_gene: .; j_gene: TRBJ2-1; abundance: .; CDR3aa: CASSLDDYKGQFF; CDR3nt: TGTGCCAGCAGCTTAGACGACTATAAGGGGCAGTTCTTC
v_gene: TRBV7-8; d_gene: .; j_gene: TRBJ2-7; abundance: .; CDR3aa: CASSLQGYEQYF; CDR3nt: TGTGCCAGCAGCTTACAGGGTTACGAGCAGTACTTC
v_gene: TRBV28; d_gene: .; j_gene: TRBJ2-5; abundance: .; CDR3aa: CASSLWRGLHETQYF; CDR3nt: TGTGCCAGCAGTTTATGGAGGGGACTTCATGAGACCCAGTACTTC
v_gene: TRBV6-1; d_gene: .; j_gene: TRBJ2-5; abundance: .; CDR3aa: CASSEFGRQGGETQYF; CDR3nt: TGTGCCAGCAGTGAATTTGGTAGACAAGGTGGGGAGACCCAGTACTTC
v_gene: TRBV12-5; d_gene: TRBD1; j_gene: TRBJ1-5; abundance: .; CDR3aa: CASADRGIQPQHF; CDR3nt: TGTGCTAGTGCCGACAGGGGGATCCAGCCCCAGCATTTT
v_gene: TRBV7-2; d_gene: TRBD2; j_gene: TRBJ2-3; abundance: .; CDR3aa: CASSPRTSGGTDTQYF; CDR3nt: TGTGCCAGCAGCCCAAGGACTAGCGGGGGCACAGATACGCAGTATTTT
v_gene: TRBV7-9; d_gene: TRBD1; j_gene: TRBJ2-5; abundance: few; CDR3aa: CASSSYRGETQYF; CDR3nt: TGTGCCAGCAGCTCTTACAGGGGGGAGACCCAGTACTTC
v_gene: TRBV5-4; d_gene: TRBD2; j_gene: TRBJ2-5; abundance: .; CDR3aa: CASSLDRLAGYQETQYF; CDR3nt: TGTGCCAGCAGCTTGGATCGACTAGCGGGGTACCAAGAGACCCAGTACTTC
v_gene: TRBV6-5; d_gene: TRBD1; j_gene: TRBJ1-6; abundance: once; CDR3aa: CASGGAGTGESPLHF; CDR3nt: TGTGCCAGCGGAGGGGCCGGGACAGGGGAATCACCCCTCCACTTT
v_gene: TRBV7-9; d_gene: .; j_gene: TRBJ1-2; abundance: .; CDR3aa: CASSLGQSHYGYTF; CDR3nt: TGTGCCAGCAGCTTAGGGCAGTCGCACTATGGCTACACCTTC
v_gene: TRBV4-3; d_gene: .; j_gene: TRBJ2-7; abundance: .; CDR3aa: CASSQENSLDEQYF; CDR3nt: TGCGCCAGCAGCCAAGAGAACTCCCTGGACGAGCAGTACTTC
v_gene: TRBV5-1; d_gene: TRBD2; j_gene: TRBJ2-5; abundance: .; CDR3aa: CASSFLGLAENSQETQYF; CDR3nt: TGCGCCAGCAGCTTCTTAGGACTAGCGGAAAACAGTCAAGAGACCCAGTACTTC
v_gene: TRBV9; d_gene: TRBD1; j_gene: TRBJ1-4; abundance: .; CDR3aa: CASSVDGTGNEKLFF; CDR3nt: TGTGCCAGCAGCGTAGACGGGACAGGGAATGAAAAACTGTTTTTT
v_gene: TRBV12-5; d_gene: .; j_gene: TRBJ1-1; abundance: few; CDR3aa: CASGSRGDTEAFF; CDR3nt: TGTGCTAGTGGCTCCAGGGGCGACACTGAAGCTTTCTTT
v_gene: TRBV5-1; d_gene: .; j_gene: TRBJ2-3; abundance: .; CDR3aa: CASSVWGLDTQYF; CDR3nt: TGCGCCAGTAGCGTTTGGGGGCTGGATACGCAGTATTTT
v_gene: TRBV5-1; d_gene: TRBD1; j_gene: TRBJ2-5; abundance: .; CDR3aa: CASSFVTGFEETQYF; CDR3nt: TGCGCCAGCAGCTTCGTGACAGGGTTCGAGGAGACCCAGTACTTC